This TCR beta chain was sequenced for a study of blood T cell repertoires in COVID-19. Study overall: PBMCs, B-cell-depleted T cells, or T cells provided the cDNA or gDNA that made up the material.

Sequenced by immunoSEQ multiplex PCR; TCRdb stores in-frame clones only, minus some. The sample consists of about 130,000 clones, 70% to 75% of them appearing once. Germline CDR1 reads MDHEN; CDR2 reads SYDVKM. Trimming removed 2 bases from V and 0 bases from J; junction bases left unmatched: 10. This CDR3 has 18 residues. The receptor's source is an older man with COVID-19, enrolled during active disease. Sequences were obtained from peripheral blood. The chain combines TRBV28 with TRBJ2-7, with 10 bases matching TRBD2. CDR3 coding DNA: TGTGCCAGCAGTTTACAACTGTGGTCTAGCGGGGGCTCCTACGAGCAGTACTTC. Translated: CASSLQLWSSGGSYEQYF.